This TCR beta chain derives from a study of shared clonotypes between healthy human individuals. Looking at the study overall: Aged 18 to 49, the donors were two women and a few men.

V was trimmed by 1 base and J by 6 bases, leaving 19 bases between them. CDR3 length: 16 residues. The germline V gene has CDR1 MNHEY and CDR2 SMNVEV (reference sequence). General study findings and limits: Compared with clonotypes that all four donors shared, non-shared clonotypes had lower generation probabilities.

Deep-level settings were used for running the assay. Sequencing used immunoSEQ multiplex PCR; TCRdb keeps in-frame clones, though not all of them. The sample gives about 700,000 clones, roughly 94% of which show up once; 24% is in the top ten. This clone turned up a few times. Its antigen is as yet unknown. It was CD45RO-negative cells, positively selected for CCR7, that made up naive CD8 cells, with terminally differentiated effector memory CD45RA+ cells excluded. This TCR was sampled from a man aged 25-45 years in good health. J is TRBJ2-7 and V is TRBV27; D may be TRBD2 (6 bases). Sequencing input: naive CD8+ T cells sorted from blood. CDR3 protein: CASSLFGGESSPEQYF. CDR3 coding DNA: TGTGCCAGCAGTTTATTCGGCGGGGAATCGAGCCCCGAGCAGTACTTC.